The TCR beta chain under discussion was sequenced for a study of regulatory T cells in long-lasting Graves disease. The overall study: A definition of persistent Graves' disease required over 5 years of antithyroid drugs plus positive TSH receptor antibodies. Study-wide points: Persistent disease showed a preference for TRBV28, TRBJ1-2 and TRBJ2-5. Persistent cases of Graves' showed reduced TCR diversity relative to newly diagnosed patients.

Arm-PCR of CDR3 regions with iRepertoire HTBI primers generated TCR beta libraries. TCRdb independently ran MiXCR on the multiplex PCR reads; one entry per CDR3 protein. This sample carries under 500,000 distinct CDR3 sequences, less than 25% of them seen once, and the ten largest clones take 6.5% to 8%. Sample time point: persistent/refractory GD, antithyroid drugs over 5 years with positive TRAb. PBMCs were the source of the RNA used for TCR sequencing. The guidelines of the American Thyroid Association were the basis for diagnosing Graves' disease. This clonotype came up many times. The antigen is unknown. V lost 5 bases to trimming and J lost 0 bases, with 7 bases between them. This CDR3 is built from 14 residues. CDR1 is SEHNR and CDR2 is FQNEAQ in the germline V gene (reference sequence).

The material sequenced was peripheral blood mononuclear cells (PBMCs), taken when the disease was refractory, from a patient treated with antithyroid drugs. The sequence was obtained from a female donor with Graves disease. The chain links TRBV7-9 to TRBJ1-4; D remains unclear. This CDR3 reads CASSPYATNEKLFF. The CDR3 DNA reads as TGTGCCAGCAGCCCGTATGCAACTAATGAAAAACTGTTTTTT. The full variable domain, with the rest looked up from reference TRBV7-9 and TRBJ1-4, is DTGVSQNPRHKITKRGQNVTFRCDPISEHNRLYWYRQTLGQGPEFLTYFQNEAQLEKSRLLSDRFSAERPKGSFSTLEIQRTEQGDSAMYLCASSPYATNEKLFFGSGTQLSVL.